This TCR beta chain is drawn from a study of blood T cell repertoires in COVID-19. Overall study: From T cells, B-cell-depleted T cells, or PBMCs came the material, which was cDNA or gDNA.

Germline assignment: CDR1 SGHNT and CDR2 YENEEA. V was trimmed by 8 bases and J by 2 bases, leaving 15 bases between them. This CDR3 region has 14 residues. Clones were read by immunoSEQ multiplex PCR, and TCRdb kept only the in-frame ones, dropping some. The table shows about 240,000 clones, with roughly 87% occurring only once. Sequenced: peripheral blood. The origin of this receptor is a man between 60 and 75 years old who had recovered from COVID-19. The gene calls are TRBV11-3 and TRBJ1-1, with a tentative D call TRBD1 (6 bases). CDR3 residues: CASSRGHPNTEAFF. CDR3 bases: TGTGCCAGCTCAAGGGGACACCCTAACACTGAAGCTTTCTTT.